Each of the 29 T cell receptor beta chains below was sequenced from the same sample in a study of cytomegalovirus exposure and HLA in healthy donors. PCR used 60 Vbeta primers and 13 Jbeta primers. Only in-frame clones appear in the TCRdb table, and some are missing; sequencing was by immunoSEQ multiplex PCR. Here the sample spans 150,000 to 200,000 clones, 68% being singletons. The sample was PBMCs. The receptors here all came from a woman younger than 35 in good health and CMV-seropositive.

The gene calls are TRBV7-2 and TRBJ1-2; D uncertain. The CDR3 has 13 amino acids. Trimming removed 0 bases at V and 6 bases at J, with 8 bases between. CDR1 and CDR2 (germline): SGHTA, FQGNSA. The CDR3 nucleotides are TGTGCCAGCAGCTTAGCCCACAGTGATGGCTACACCTTC. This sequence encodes CASSLAHSDGYTF.

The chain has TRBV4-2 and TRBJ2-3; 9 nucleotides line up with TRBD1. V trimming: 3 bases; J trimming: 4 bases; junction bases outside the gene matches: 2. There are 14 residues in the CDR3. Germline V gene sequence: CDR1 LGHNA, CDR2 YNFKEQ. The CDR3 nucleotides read TGTGCCAGCAGCCAGGGACAGGGACCAGATACGCAGTATTTT. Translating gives CASSQGQGPDTQYF.

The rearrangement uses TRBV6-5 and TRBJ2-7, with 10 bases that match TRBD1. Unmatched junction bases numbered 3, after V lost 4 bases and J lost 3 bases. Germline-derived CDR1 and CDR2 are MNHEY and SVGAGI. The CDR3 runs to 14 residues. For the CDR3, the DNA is TGTGCCAGCAGTTTCCGGGACAGGGGCTACGAGCAGTACTTC. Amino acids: CASSFRDRGYEQYF.

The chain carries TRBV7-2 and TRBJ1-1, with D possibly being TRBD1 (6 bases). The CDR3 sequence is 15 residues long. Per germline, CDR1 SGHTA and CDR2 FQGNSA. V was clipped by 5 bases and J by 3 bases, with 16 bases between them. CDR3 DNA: TGTGCCAGCAGCCGCTTCAGGGAGGGGGACACTGAAGCTTTCTTT. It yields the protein CASSRFREGDTEAFF.

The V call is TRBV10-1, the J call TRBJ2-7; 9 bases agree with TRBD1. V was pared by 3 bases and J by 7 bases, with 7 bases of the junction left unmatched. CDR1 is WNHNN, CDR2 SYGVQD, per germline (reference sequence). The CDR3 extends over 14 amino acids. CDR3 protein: CASSDRDRAREQYF. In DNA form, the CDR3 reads TGCGCCAGCAGTGACCGGGACAGGGCCCGGGAGCAGTACTTC.

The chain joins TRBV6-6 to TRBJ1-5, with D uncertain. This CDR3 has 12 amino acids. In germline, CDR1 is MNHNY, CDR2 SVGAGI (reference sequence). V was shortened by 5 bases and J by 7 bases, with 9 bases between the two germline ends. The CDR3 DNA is TGTGCCAGCAGTCCGGCCAGGCAGCCCCAGCATTTT. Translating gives CASSPARQPQHF.

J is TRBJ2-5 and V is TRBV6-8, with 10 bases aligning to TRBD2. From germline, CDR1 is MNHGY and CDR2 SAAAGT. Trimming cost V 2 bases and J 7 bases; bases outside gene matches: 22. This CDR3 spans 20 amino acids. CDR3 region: CASSYRGPGLAPRRVGTQYF. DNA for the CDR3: TGTGCCAGCAGTTACAGGGGACCGGGACTAGCGCCTAGGAGGGTGGGGACCCAGTACTTC.

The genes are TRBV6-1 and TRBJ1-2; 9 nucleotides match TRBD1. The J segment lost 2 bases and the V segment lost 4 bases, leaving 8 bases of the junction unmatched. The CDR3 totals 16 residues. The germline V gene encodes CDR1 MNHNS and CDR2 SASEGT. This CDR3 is CASSGGTGSLNYGYTF. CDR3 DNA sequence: TGTGCCAGCAGTGGGGGGACAGGGAGCCTAAACTATGGCTACACCTTC.

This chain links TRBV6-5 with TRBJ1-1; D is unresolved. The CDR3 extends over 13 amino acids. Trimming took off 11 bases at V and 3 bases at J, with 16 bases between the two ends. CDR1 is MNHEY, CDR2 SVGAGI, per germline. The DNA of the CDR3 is TGTGCCGTCATCGGGTATAGCTACACTGAAGCTTTCTTT. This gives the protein CAVIGYSYTEAFF.

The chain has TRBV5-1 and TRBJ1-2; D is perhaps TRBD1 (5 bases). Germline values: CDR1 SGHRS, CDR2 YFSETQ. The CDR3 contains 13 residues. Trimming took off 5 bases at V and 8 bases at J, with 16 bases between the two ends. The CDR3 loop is CASRLTEYVGYTF. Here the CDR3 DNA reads TGCGCCAGCAGATTGACAGAGTATGTGGGCTACACCTTC.

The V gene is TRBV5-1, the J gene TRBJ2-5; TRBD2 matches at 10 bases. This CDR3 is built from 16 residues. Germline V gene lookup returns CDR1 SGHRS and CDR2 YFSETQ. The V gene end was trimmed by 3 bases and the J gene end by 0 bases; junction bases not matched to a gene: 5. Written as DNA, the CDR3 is TGCGCCAGCAGCTCCGAGCGGGAGGGTTACCAAGAGACCCAGTACTTC. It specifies CASSSEREGYQETQYF.

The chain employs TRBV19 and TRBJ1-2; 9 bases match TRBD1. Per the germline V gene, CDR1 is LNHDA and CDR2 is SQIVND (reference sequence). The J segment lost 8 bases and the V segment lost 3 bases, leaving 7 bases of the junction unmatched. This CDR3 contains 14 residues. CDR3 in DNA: TGTGCCAGTAGTATTACGGGGACAGGGCAAGGCTACACCTTC. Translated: CASSITGTGQGYTF.

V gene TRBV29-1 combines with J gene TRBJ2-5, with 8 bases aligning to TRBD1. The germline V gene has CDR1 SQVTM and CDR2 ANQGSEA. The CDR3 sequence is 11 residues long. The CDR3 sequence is CRTGERGAQYF. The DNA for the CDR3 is TGCAGGACAGGGGAACGTGGGGCCCAGTACTTC.

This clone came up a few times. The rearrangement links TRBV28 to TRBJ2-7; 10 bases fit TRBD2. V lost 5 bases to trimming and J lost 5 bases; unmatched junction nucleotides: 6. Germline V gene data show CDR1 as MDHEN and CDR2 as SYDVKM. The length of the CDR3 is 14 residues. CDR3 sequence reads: CASSQAGGLDEQYF. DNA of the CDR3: TGTGCCAGCAGTCAAGCGGGAGGGCTAGACGAGCAGTACTTC.

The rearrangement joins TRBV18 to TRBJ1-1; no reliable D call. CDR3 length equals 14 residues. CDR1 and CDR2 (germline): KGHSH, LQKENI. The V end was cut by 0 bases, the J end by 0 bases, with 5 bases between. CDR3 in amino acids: CASSPPEMNTEAFF. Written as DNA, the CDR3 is TGTGCCAGCTCACCACCGGAGATGAACACTGAAGCTTTCTTT.

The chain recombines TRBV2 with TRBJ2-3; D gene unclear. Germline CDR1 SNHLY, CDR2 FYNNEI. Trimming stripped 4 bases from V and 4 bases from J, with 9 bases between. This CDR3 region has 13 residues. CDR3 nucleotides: TGTGCCAGCAGTGTAGAGCTGTCAGATACGCAGTATTTT. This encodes CASSVELSDTQYF.

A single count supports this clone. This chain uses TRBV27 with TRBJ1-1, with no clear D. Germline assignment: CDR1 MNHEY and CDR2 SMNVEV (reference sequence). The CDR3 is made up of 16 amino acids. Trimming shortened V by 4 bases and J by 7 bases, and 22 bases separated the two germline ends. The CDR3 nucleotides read TGTGCCAGCAGTTCCGGGGAGGGTGCGTGGAGGAGTGAAGCTTTCTTT. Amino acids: CASSSGEGAWRSEAFF.

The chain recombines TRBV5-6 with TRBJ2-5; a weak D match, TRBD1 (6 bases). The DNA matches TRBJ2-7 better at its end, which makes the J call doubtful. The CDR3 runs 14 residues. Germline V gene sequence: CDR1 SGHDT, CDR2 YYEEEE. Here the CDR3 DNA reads TGTGCCAGCAGCTTGGGCGGACAGTCCTACGAGCAGTACTTC. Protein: CASSLGGQSYEQYF.

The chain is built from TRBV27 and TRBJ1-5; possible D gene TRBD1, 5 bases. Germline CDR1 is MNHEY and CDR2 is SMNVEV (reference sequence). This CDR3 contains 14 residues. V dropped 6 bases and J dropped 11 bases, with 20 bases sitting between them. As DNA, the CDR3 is TGTGCCAGCAGCCCGGGGGTTTCTGAGGGGACCCAGCATTTT. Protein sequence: CASSPGVSEGTQHF.

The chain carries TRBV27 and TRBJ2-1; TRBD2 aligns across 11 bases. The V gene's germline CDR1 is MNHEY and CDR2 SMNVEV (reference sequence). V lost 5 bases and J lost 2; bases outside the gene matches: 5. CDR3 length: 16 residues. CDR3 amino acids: CASSNSGGAPYNEQFF. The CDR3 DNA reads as TGTGCCAGCAGTAATAGCGGGGGGGCCCCCTACAATGAGCAGTTCTTC.

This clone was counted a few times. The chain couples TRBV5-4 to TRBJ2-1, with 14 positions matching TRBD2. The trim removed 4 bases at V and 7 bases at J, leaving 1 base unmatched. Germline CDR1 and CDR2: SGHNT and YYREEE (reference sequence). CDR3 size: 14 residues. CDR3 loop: CASSRTSGGNEQFF. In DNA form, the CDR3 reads TGTGCCAGCAGCCGGACTAGCGGGGGGAATGAGCAGTTCTTC.

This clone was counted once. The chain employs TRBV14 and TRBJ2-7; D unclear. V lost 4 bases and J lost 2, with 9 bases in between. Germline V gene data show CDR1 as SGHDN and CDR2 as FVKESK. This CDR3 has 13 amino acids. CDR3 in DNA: TGTGCCAGCAGCCCTTCTCCCCCCTACGAGCAGTACTTC. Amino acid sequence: CASSPSPPYEQYF.

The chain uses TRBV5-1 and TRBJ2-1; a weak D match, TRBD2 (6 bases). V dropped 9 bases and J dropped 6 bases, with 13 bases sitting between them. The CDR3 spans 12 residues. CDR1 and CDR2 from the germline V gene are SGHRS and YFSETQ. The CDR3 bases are TGCGCCATCAGACTAGTTTCCAATGAGCAGTTCTTC. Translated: CAIRLVSNEQFF.

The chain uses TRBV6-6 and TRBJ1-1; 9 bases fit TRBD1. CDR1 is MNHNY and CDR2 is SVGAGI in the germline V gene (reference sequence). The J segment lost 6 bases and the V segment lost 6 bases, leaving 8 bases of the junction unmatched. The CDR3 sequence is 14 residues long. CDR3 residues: CASSLGQGLAEAFF. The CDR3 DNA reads TGTGCCAGCAGCCTGGGACAGGGTTTGGCTGAAGCTTTCTTT.

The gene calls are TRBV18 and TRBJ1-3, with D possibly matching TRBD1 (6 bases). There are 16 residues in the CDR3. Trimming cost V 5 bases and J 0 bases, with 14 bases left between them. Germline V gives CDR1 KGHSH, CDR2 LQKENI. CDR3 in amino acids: CASSFRQEASGNTIYF. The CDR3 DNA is TGTGCCAGCTCATTCCGACAGGAAGCCTCTGGAAACACCATATATTTT.

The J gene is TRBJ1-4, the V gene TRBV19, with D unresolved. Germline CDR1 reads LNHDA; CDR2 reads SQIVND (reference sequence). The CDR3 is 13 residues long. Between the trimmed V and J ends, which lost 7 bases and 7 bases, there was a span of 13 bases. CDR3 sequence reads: CASTSAAGEKLFF. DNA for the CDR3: TGTGCCAGTACCTCGGCGGCCGGTGAAAAACTGTTTTTT.

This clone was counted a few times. The CDR3 region has the DNA TGTGCCAGCAGTGAATTGGAGGAGTCGGGCAATCAGCCCCAGCATTTT. Translated: CASSELEESGNQPQHF. The chain joins TRBV2 to TRBJ1-5; D is uncertain. The V and J ends lost 2 bases and 2 bases respectively, with 13 bases between them. The CDR3 totals 16 residues. From germline, CDR1 is SNHLY and CDR2 FYNNEI. Full variable domain (missing parts from reference TRBV2 and TRBJ1-5): EPEVTQTPSHQVTQMGQEVILRCVPISNHLYFYWYRQILGQKVEFLVSFYNNEISEKSEIFDDQFSVERPDGSNFTLKIRSTKLEDSAMYFCASSELEESGNQPQHFGDGTRLSIL.

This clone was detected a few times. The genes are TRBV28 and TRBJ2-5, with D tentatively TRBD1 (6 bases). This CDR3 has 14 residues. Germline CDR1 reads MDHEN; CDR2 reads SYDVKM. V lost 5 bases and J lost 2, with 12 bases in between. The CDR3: CASSPGQLQETQYF. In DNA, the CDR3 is TGTGCCAGCAGTCCCGGACAGTTACAAGAGACCCAGTACTTC.

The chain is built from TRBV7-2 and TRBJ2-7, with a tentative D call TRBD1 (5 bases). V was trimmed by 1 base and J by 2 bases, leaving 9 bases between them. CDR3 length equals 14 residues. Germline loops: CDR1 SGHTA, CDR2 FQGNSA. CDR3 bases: TGTGCCAGCAGCTTAGAAGGGGCGGCCTACGAGCAGTACTTC. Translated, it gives CASSLEGAAYEQYF.